This entry lists 4 T cell receptor beta chains sequenced from one sample in a study of blood T cell repertoires in COVID-19. Clones were sequenced by immunoSEQ multiplex PCR, and TCRdb holds only the in-frame ones, with some missing. The sample includes 55,000 to 75,000 clones, around four fifths seen only once; the top ten take under 8%. Source material: peripheral blood. The receptors come from a human donor in a cohort sampled during active COVID-19.

This chain joins TRBV7-2 and TRBJ2-7; 7 bases agree with TRBD2. Germline CDR1 is SGHTA and CDR2 is FQGNSA. V lost 1 base and J lost 0; bases outside the gene matches: 12. The CDR3 sequence is 18 residues long. CDR3 protein: CASSLGDGRTRYSYEQYF. CDR3 bases: TGTGCCAGCAGCTTAGGGGACGGCAGGACTAGATACTCCTACGAGCAGTACTTC.

The chain joins TRBV10-3 to TRBJ1-2; a possible D gene is TRBD1 (5 bases). Germline CDR1 ENHRY, CDR2 SYGVKD. Trimming cost V 6 bases and J 0 bases, with 11 bases left between them. CDR3 length: 14 amino acids. The CDR3 region is CAIRMGRANYGYTF. Here the CDR3 DNA reads TGTGCCATCAGGATGGGGCGAGCTAACTATGGCTACACCTTC.

Worth noting for this clone: The germline gene is not matched at one end of the junction; a read error may be the cause. The same CDR3 can be traced to other DNA sequences in this sample. V gene TRBV14 combines with J gene TRBJ2-7; 9 bases map to TRBD1. In germline, CDR1 is SGHDN, CDR2 FVKESK. The CDR3 loop spans 14 amino acids. The CDR3 coding sequence is TGTGCCAGTAGCCTCTGGACAGGGGCCCACGAGCAGTACTTC. This sequence encodes CASSLWTGAHEQYF.

The gene calls are TRBV7-6 and TRBJ2-5; 8 bases are shared with TRBD2. Germline assignment: CDR1 SGHVS and CDR2 FNYEAQ. J was trimmed by 5 bases and V by 1 base; bases with no gene match: 9. The CDR3 sequence is 16 residues long. CDR3 in DNA: TGTGCCAGCAGCTTAGAAGTCCTAGCGGGTGTGGAGACCCAGTACTTC. Its protein is CASSLEVLAGVETQYF.